This T cell receptor beta chain was obtained from a study of CD8+ T cells in alopecia areata. Regarding treatment: oral pan-JAK inhibitor, 5-10 mg twice daily. Following extraction, RNA underwent reverse transcription to cDNA, which served as the sequencing template. Here immunoSEQ multiplex PCR was the method, and the copy in TCRdb shows in-frame clones only, minus some. This table holds 250,000 to 350,000 clones, 60% found once. The V gene's germline CDR1 is DFQATT and CDR2 SNEGSKA (reference sequence). This CDR3 region has 11 residues. Trimming removed 7 bases at V and 6 bases at J, with 12 bases between.

This sequence joins TRBV20-1 and TRBJ1-2; weak D call: TRBD1 (6 bases). Sequencing used CD4+ T cells sorted from blood, obtained around week 54, from a patient treated with tofacitinib. This TCR derives from a human donor with alopecia areata. CDR3 sequence reads: CSGKGQDGYTF. The CDR3 bases are TGCAGTGGAAAGGGACAAGATGGCTACACCTTC.